This passage covers 21 T cell receptor beta chains from one sample sequenced in a study of cytotoxic CD8 clonotypes in ibrutinib-treated CLL. The table came from immunoSEQ multiplex PCR; TCRdb's copy has only in-frame clones and leaves some out. The sample shows around 42,000 clones, 50% to 80% of them seen only once. The sample here was PBMCs, taken after 24 months of ibrutinib treatment. These receptors were obtained from a human donor with chronic lymphocytic leukemia.

This chain joins TRBV7-6 and TRBJ2-7; the match to TRBD2 covers 7 bases. Germline CDR1 reads SGHVS; CDR2 reads FNYEAQ. The trim removed 0 bases at V and 0 bases at J, leaving 2 bases unmatched. This CDR3 region has 15 residues. The CDR3 bases are TGTGCCAGCAGCTTAGCGGGCGGGAGCTCCTACGAGCAGTACTTC. Amino acids: CASSLAGGSSYEQYF.

The V and J genes are TRBV9 and TRBJ2-7, with D uncertain. Between the trimmed V and J ends, which lost 8 bases and 0 bases, there was a span of 12 bases. The CDR3 length is 13 residues. CDR1 is SGDLS, CDR2 YYNGEE, per germline. The CDR3 is CARTVEPSYEQYF. The DNA for the CDR3 is TGTGCCAGGACCGTGGAACCCTCCTACGAGCAGTACTTC.

The CDR3: CASSRNRMGDQPQHF. The CDR3 DNA sequence: TGTGCCAGCAGTCGCAACAGGATGGGGGATCAGCCCCAGCATTTT. The chain recombines TRBV27 with TRBJ1-5; possible D gene TRBD1, 5 bases. The ends were cut back, 5 bases at V and 5 bases at J, with 16 bases in the middle. The CDR3 runs 15 residues. Germline CDR1 is MNHEY and CDR2 is SMNVEV (reference sequence).

The chain couples TRBV5-4 to TRBJ1-3; D may be TRBD1 (6 bases). From germline, CDR1 is SGHNT and CDR2 YYREEE (reference sequence). Deletions cut 5 bases from V and 0 bases from J, with 9 bases between. There are 14 residues in the CDR3. CDR3 DNA: TGTGCCAGCAGTCTCAGGGGCTCTGGAAACACCATATATTTT. This codes for CASSLRGSGNTIYF.

Of note for this clone: The same CDR3 arises from other DNA sequences in this sample as well. The chain combines TRBV18 with TRBJ2-7; D is uncertain. Trimming left V 2 bases short and J 0 bases short, with 8 bases between. Per the germline V gene, CDR1 is KGHSH and CDR2 is LQKENI. This CDR3 is built from 14 residues. This chain's CDR3 is CASSPSLGSYEQYF. The CDR3 bases are TGTGCCAGCTCACCAAGCCTGGGCTCCTACGAGCAGTACTTC.

J is TRBJ2-1 and V is TRBV6-1; D perhaps matches TRBD2 (5 bases). V was trimmed by 4 bases and J by 10 bases, leaving 14 bases between them. The CDR3 spans 13 residues. The germline V gene has CDR1 MNHNS and CDR2 SASEGT. The CDR3 protein is CASSASGIGEQFF. CDR3 nucleotides: TGTGCCAGCAGTGCGTCCGGGATTGGAGAGCAGTTCTTC.

This rearrangement joins TRBV2 to TRBJ2-7, with TRBD1 matching over 12 bases. Germline-derived CDR1 and CDR2 are SNHLY and FYNNEI. The CDR3 extends over 15 amino acids. Trimming took 4 bases from V and 5 from J; bases not matched to a gene: 6. The CDR3, as DNA: TGTGCCAGCAGTGTTACCGGGACAGGGGGCAACGAGCAGTACTTC. It encodes CASSVTGTGGNEQYF.

The gene calls are TRBV2 and TRBJ1-4, with D possibly being TRBD1 (5 bases). V was shortened by 6 bases and J by 14 bases, with 22 bases between the two germline ends. The CDR3 has 14 residues. In germline, CDR1 is SNHLY, CDR2 FYNNEI. The CDR3: CASRRGEIADRLFF. The CDR3 DNA sequence: TGTGCCAGCAGGAGGGGCGAGATCGCTGATCGGCTGTTTTTT.

The chain joins TRBV6-5 to TRBJ1-1, with D possibly matching TRBD1 (5 bases). The CDR3 is 14 amino acids. The ends were cut back, 2 bases at V and 2 bases at J, with 9 bases in the middle. In germline, CDR1 is MNHEY, CDR2 SVGAGI. Written as DNA, the CDR3 is TGTGCCAGCAGTTACGACAGACTAAACACTGAAGCTTTCTTT. Its protein is CASSYDRLNTEAFF.

The V call is TRBV5-1, the J call TRBJ2-2; D remains unclear. The germline V gene has CDR1 SGHRS and CDR2 YFSETQ. The CDR3 contains 15 residues. Trimming cost V 0 bases and J 6 bases, with 12 bases left between them. CDR3 loop: CASSLEGRQAGELFF. In DNA form, the CDR3 reads TGCGCCAGCAGCTTGGAGGGCAGGCAGGCCGGGGAGCTGTTTTTT. Combining the CDR3 with reference TRBV5-1 and TRBJ2-2 gives the whole variable domain KAGVTQTPRYLIKTRGQQVTLSCSPISGHRSVSWYQQTPGQGLQFLFEYFSETQRNKGNFPGRFSGRQFSNSRSEMNVSTLELGDSALYLCASSLEGRQAGELFFGEGSRLTVL.

This clone has a handful of counts. In nucleotides, the CDR3 is TGTGCCAGCAGCTTTGGGACAGGGGCCGGGGAGCTGTTTTTT. Translation: CASSFGTGAGELFF. The chain links TRBV5-6 to TRBJ2-2, with TRBD1 matching over 10 bases. The CDR3 extends over 14 amino acids. Germline trimming cut 2 bases from V and 6 bases from J; bases unmatched to any gene: 1. CDR1 is SGHDT and CDR2 is YYEEEE in the germline V gene.

The chain has TRBV7-9 and TRBJ1-2; D gene unclear. Trimming removed 1 base at V and 2 bases at J, with 5 bases between. Germline CDR1 is SEHNR and CDR2 is FQNEAQ (reference sequence). This CDR3 comprises 13 residues. Written as DNA, the CDR3 is TGTGCCAGCAGCTTAGGGGGAAACTATGGCTACACCTTC. This encodes CASSLGGNYGYTF.

This clone was picked up one time. The chain uses TRBV5-1 and TRBJ2-3; D is perhaps TRBD1 (5 bases). The CDR3 has 17 residues. Germline values: CDR1 SGHRS, CDR2 YFSETQ. Between the trimmed V and J ends, which lost 0 bases and 0 bases, there was a span of 14 bases. The CDR3 region is CASSLGRGHRSTDTQYF. CDR3 in DNA: TGCGCCAGCAGCTTGGGGCGTGGACACCGTAGCACAGATACGCAGTATTTT. Using reference TRBV5-1 and TRBJ2-3 for the parts outside the CDR3, the full variable domain is KAGVTQTPRYLIKTRGQQVTLSCSPISGHRSVSWYQQTPGQGLQFLFEYFSETQRNKGNFPGRFSGRQFSNSRSEMNVSTLELGDSALYLCASSLGRGHRSTDTQYFGPGTRLTVL.

The V call is TRBV4-1, the J call TRBJ2-7; 8 bases map to TRBD2. V lost 4 bases and J lost 6; bases outside the gene matches: 11. The germline V gene has CDR1 MGHRA and CDR2 YSYEKL. The CDR3 spans 15 residues. For the CDR3, the DNA is TGCGCCAGCAGCCGTACTAGCGGATATCTCGGCGAGCAGTACTTC. Encoded protein: CASSRTSGYLGEQYF.

In its sample, this clone was seen a few times. The chain employs TRBV20-1 and TRBJ1-1; no firm D call. CDR1 and CDR2 from the germline V gene are DFQATT and SNEGSKA (reference sequence). Trimming cost V 8 bases and J 4 bases, with 11 bases left between them. The CDR3 totals 11 residues. Written as DNA, the CDR3 is TGCAGTAAAAAGCTGGGCACTGAAGCTTTCTTT. This encodes CSKKLGTEAFF.

The table lists this clone with a few counts. The chain carries TRBV18 and TRBJ2-4, with D perhaps given as TRBD1 or TRBD2 (5 bases each). V was cut by 3 bases and J by 1 base, with 10 bases left in between. The germline V gene has CDR1 KGHSH and CDR2 LQKENI. The CDR3 totals 15 residues. CDR3 in DNA: TGTGCCAGCTCACCCTCGGGGCTCGCCAAAAACATTCAGTACTTC. As protein: CASSPSGLAKNIQYF.

This clone showed up just a few times. The chain employs TRBV5-1 and TRBJ2-1; D is perhaps TRBD2 (7 bases). There are 15 residues in the CDR3. With 6 bases removed from V and 4 bases from J, the gap between germline ends came to 17 bases. Germline CDR1 reads SGHRS; CDR2 reads YFSETQ. CDR3 DNA: TGCGCCAGCATAGAACCGGGGGGCCCTTACAATGAGCAGTTCTTC. Translating gives CASIEPGGPYNEQFF.

This clone was observed a few times. The rearrangement uses TRBV6-6 and TRBJ2-1, with 7 bases lining up with TRBD2. The CDR3 is 15 amino acids. Germline CDR1 MNHNY, CDR2 SVGAGI (reference sequence). V shed 3 bases, J shed 0 bases, and the junction held 2 bases outside the gene matches. The CDR3 coding sequence is TGTGCCAGCAGTTATGGCGGGAGCTCCTACAATGAGCAGTTCTTC. This sequence encodes CASSYGGSSYNEQFF.

This clone was counted between two and nine times. The chain couples TRBV2 to TRBJ1-2, with TRBD1 as a possible D gene (5 bases). V lost 5 bases and J lost 2, with 15 bases in between. This CDR3 comprises 15 residues. Germline V gene sequence: CDR1 SNHLY, CDR2 FYNNEI. DNA of the CDR3: TGTGCCAGCAGTCGGGACCTATTCTCGAACTATGGCTACACCTTC. It yields the protein CASSRDLFSNYGYTF.

Only a few counts were recorded for this clone. The chain employs TRBV28 and TRBJ2-7; perhaps D is TRBD1 or TRBD2 (6 bases each). CDR1 and CDR2 from the germline V gene are MDHEN and SYDVKM. The V end lost 6 bases, the J end lost 6 bases, and 24 bases lay between the germline ends. This CDR3 spans 16 amino acids. The CDR3 DNA follows: TGTGCCAGCAGGGGGCCTGGAGGGGGACGCATGACCGAGCAGTACTTC. This codes for CASRGPGGGRMTEQYF.

V and J are TRBV29-1 and TRBJ2-3; D is possibly TRBD2 (6 bases). Germline V gene lookup returns CDR1 SQVTM and CDR2 ANQGSEA. The ends were cut back, 4 bases at V and 6 bases at J, with 14 bases in the middle. This CDR3 is 13 amino acids long. This CDR3 is CSVVRDSGDTQYF. CDR3 DNA: TGCAGCGTTGTGCGGGACTCGGGGGATACGCAGTATTTT.